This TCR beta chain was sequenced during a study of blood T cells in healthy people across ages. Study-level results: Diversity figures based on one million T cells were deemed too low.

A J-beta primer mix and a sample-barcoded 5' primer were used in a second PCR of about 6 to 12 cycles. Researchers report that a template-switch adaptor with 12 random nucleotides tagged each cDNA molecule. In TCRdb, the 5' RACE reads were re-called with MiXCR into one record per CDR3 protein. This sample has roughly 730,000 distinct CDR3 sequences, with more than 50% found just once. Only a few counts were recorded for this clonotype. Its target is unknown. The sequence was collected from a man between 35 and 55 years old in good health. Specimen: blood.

The CDR3 loop is CASSSTRVQGREQYF. The CDR3 coding sequence is TGTGCCAGCAGCTCCACCCGTGTCCAGGGAAGAGAGCAGTACTTC. The chain has TRBV7-2 and TRBJ2-5, with D possibly TRBD1 on 5 matching bases. Trimming stripped 4 bases from V and 11 bases from J, with 23 bases between. The CDR3 has 15 residues. In germline, CDR1 is SGHTA, CDR2 FQGNSA.